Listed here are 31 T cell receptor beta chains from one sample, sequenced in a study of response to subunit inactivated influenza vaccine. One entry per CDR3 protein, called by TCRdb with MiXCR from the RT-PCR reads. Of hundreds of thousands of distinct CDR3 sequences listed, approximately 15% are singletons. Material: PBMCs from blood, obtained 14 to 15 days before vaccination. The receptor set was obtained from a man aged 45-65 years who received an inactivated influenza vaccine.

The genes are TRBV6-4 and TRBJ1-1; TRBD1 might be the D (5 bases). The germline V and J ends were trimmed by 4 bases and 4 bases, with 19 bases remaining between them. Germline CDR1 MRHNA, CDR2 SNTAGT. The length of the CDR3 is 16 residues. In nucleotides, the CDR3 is TGTGCCAGCAGTGTAATGGGTTGGGACGGTGGCACTGAAGCTTTCTTT. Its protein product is CASSVMGWDGGTEAFF.

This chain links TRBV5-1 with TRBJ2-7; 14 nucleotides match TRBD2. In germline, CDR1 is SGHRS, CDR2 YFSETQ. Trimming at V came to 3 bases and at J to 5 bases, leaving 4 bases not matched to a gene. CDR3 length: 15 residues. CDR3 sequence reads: CASSWTGLAGDEQYF. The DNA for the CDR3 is TGCGCCAGCAGCTGGACGGGACTAGCGGGAGACGAGCAGTACTTC.

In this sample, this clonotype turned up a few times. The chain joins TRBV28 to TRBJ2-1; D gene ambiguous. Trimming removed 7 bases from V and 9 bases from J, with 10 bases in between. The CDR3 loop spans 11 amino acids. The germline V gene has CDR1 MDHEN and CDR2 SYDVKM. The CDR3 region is CASTSVGEQFF. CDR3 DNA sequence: TGTGCCAGCACTTCGGTGGGTGAGCAGTTCTTC. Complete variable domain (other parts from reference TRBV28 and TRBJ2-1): DVKVTQSSRYLVKRTGEKVFLECVQDMDHENMFWYRQDPGLGLRLIYFSYDVKMKEKGDIPEGYSVSREKKERFSLILESASTNQTSMYLCASTSVGEQFFGPGTRLTVL.

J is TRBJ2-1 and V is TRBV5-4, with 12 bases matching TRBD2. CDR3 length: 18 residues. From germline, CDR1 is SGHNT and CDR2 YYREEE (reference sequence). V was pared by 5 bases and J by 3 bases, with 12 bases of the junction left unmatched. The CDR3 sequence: CASSLGLAGLLLYNEQFF. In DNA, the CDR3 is TGTGCCAGCAGTCTCGGACTAGCGGGACTCTTACTCTACAATGAGCAGTTCTTC. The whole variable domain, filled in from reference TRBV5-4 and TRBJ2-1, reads ETGVTQSPTHLIKTRGQQVTLRCSSQSGHNTVSWYQQALGQGPQFIFQYYREEENGRGNFPPRFSGLQFPNYSSELNVNALELDDSALYLCASSLGLAGLLLYNEQFFGPGTRLTVL.

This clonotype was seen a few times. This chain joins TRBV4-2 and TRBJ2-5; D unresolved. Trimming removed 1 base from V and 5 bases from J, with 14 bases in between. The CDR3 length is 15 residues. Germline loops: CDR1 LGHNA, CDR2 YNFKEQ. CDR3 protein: CASSQVSPPWETQYF. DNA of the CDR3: TGTGCCAGCAGCCAAGTTAGCCCCCCCTGGGAGACCCAGTACTTC.

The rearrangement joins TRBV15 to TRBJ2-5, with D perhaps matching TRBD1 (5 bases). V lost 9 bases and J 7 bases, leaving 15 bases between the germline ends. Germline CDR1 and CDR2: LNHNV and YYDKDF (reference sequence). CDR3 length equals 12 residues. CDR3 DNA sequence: TGTGCCACTTCCAGGGATAAGATGACCCAGTACTTC. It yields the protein CATSRDKMTQYF.

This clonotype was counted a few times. The CDR3 spells CASSYRPGKETQYF. The CDR3 DNA reads as TGTGCCAGCAGTTACCGGCCAGGGAAAGAGACCCAGTACTTC. The chain joins TRBV6-5 to TRBJ2-5; D possibly corresponds to TRBD1 (5 bases). The CDR3 extends over 14 amino acids. Per the germline V gene, CDR1 is MNHEY and CDR2 is SVGAGI. Between the trimmed V and J ends, which lost 2 bases and 3 bases, there was a span of 10 bases.

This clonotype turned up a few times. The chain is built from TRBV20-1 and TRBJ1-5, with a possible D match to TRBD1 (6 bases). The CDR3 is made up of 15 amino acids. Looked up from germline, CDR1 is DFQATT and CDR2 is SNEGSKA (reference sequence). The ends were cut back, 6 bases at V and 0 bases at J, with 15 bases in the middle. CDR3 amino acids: CSARRGADSNQPQHF. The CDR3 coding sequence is TGCAGTGCCCGGCGGGGGGCAGATAGCAATCAGCCCCAGCATTTT.

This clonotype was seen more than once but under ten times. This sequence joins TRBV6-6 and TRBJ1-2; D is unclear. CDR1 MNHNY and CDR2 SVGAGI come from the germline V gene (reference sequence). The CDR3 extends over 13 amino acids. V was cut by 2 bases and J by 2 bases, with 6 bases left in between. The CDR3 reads CASSYEGNYGYTF. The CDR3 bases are TGTGCCAGCAGTTACGAGGGCAACTATGGCTACACCTTC.

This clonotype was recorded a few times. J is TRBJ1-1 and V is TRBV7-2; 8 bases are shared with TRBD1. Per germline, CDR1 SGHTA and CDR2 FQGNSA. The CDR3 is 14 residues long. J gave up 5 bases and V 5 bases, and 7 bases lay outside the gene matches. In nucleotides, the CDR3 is TGTGCCAGCAGCGCCCACAGGGGGGAGACTGAAGCTTTCTTT. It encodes CASSAHRGETEAFF.

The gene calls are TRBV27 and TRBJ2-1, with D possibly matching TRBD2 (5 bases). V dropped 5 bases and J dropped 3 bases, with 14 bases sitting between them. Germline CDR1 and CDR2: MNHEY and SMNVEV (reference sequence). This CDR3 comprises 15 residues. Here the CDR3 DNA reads TGTGCCAGCAGTCCGACCCGGGGTTTCTACAATGAGCAGTTCTTC. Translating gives CASSPTRGFYNEQFF.

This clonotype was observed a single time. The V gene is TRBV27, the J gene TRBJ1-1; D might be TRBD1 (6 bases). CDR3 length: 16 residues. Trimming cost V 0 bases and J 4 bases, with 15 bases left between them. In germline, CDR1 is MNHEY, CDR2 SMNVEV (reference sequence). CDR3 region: CASSLSGGLLTTEAFF. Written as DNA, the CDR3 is TGTGCCAGCAGTTTATCTGGGGGGCTATTGACCACTGAAGCTTTCTTT.

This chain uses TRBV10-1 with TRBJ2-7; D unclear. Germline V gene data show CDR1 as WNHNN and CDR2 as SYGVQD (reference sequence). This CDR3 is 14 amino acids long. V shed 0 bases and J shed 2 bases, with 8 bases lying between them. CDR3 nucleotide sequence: TGCGCCAGCAGTGAGTCGATGCAGACCTACGAGCAGTACTTC. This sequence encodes CASSESMQTYEQYF.

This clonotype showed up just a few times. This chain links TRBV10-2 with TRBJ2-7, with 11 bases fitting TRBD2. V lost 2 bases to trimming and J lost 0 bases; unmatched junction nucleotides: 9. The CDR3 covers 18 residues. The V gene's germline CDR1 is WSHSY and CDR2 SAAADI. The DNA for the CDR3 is TGCGCCAGCAGTGAGGGACTAGCGGGTGTGATGAGCTCCTACGAGCAGTACTTC. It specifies CASSEGLAGVMSSYEQYF.

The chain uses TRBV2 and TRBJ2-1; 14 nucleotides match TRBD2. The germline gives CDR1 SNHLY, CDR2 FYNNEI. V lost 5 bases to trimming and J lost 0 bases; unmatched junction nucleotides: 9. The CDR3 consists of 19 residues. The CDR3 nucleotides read TGTGCCAGCAGTAAAAGACTAGCGGGGGGGCGGAGCTCCTACAATGAGCAGTTCTTC. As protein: CASSKRLAGGRSSYNEQFF.

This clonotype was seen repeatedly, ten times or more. This CDR3 reads CASSLMPNTYEQYF. CDR3 nucleotide sequence: TGCGCCAGCAGCTTGATGCCCAATACCTACGAGCAGTACTTC. The chain is built from TRBV5-1 and TRBJ2-7; D gene ambiguous. Germline CDR1 SGHRS, CDR2 YFSETQ. The V end lost 1 base, the J end lost 2 bases, and 10 bases lay between the germline ends. CDR3 length: 14 amino acids.

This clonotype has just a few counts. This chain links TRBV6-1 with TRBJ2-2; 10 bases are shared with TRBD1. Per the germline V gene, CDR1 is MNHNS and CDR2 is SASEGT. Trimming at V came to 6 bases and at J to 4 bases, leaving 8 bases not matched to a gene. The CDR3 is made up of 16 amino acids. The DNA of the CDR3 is TGTGCCAGCAGCTCAGACAGGGGGCACCTCACCGGGGAGCTGTTTTTT. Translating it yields CASSSDRGHLTGELFF.

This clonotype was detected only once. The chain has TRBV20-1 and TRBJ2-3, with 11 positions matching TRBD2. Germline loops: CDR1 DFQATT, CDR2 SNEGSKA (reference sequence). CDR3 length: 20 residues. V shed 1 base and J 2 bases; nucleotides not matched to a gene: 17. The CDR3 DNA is TGCAGTGCTAGAGTGGACTTTAGACTAGCGGGGAGACCTTACACAGATACGCAGTATTTT. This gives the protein CSARVDFRLAGRPYTDTQYF.

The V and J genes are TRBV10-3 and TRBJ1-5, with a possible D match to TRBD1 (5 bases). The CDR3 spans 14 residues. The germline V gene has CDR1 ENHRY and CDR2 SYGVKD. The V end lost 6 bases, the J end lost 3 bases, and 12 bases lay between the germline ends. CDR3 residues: CAIRGTAINQPQHF. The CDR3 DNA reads TGTGCCATCAGGGGGACGGCAATCAATCAGCCCCAGCATTTT.

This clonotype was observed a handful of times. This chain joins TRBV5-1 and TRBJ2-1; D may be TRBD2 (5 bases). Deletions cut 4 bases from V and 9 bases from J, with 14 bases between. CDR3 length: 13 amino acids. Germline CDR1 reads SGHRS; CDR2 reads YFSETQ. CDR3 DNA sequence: TGCGCCAGCAGCACTATACTAGATCTTGAGCAGTTCTTC. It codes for CASSTILDLEQFF.

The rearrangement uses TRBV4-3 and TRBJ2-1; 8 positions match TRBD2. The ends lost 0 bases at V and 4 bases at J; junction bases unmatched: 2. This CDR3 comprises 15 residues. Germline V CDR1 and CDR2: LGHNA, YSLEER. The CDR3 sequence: CASSQELAEYNEQFF. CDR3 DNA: TGCGCCAGCAGCCAAGAACTAGCGGAGTACAATGAGCAGTTCTTC.

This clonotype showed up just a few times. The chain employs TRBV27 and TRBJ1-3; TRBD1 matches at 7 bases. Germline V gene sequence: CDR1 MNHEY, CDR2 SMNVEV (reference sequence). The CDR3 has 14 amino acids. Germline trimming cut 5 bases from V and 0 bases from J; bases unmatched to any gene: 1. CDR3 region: CASSGTVSGNTIYF. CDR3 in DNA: TGTGCCAGCAGTGGGACAGTCTCTGGAAACACCATATATTTT.

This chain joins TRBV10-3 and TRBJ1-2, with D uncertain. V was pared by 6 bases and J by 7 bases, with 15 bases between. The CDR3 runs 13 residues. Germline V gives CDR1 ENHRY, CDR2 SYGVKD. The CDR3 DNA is TGTGCCATCAGCTCGGACGGCCTCGGTGGCTACACCTTC. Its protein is CAISSDGLGGYTF.

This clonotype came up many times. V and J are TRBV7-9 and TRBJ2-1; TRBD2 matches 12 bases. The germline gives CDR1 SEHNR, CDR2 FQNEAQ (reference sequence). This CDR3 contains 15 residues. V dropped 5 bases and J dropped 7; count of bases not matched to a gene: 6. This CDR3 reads CASSLGLAGFNEQFF. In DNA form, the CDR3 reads TGTGCCAGCAGCCTGGGACTAGCGGGTTTTAATGAGCAGTTCTTC. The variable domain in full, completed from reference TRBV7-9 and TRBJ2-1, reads DTGVSQNPRHKITKRGQNVTFRCDPISEHNRLYWYRQTLGQGPEFLTYFQNEAQLEKSRLLSDRFSAERPKGSFSTLEIQRTEQGDSAMYLCASSLGLAGFNEQFFGPGTRLTVL.

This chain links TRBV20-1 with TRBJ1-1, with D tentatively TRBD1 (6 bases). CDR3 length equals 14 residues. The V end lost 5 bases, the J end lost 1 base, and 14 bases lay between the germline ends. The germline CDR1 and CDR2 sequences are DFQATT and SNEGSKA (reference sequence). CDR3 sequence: CSAGGQARNTEAFF. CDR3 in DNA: TGCAGTGCTGGGGGGCAGGCGCGGAACACTGAAGCTTTCTTT.

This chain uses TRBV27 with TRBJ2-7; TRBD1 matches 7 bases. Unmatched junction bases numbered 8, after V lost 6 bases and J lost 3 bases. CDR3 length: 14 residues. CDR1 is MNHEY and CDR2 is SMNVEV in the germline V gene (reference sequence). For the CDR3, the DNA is TGTGCCAGCAGGCGAGACAGGGATCACTACGAGCAGTACTTC. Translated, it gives CASRRDRDHYEQYF.

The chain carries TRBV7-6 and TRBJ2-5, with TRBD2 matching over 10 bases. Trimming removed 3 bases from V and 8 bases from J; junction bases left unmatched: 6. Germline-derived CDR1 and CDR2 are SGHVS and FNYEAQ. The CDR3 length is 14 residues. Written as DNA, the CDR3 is TGTGCCAGCAGCTTGACTAGCGGGTCTCCAACCCAGTACTTC. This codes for CASSLTSGSPTQYF.

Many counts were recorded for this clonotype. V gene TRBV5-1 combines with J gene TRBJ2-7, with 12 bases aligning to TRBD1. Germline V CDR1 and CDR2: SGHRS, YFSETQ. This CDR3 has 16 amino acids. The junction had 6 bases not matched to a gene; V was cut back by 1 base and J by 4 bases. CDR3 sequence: CASSLTGTGGLYEQYF. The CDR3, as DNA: TGCGCCAGCAGCTTGACGGGGACAGGGGGCTTGTACGAGCAGTACTTC. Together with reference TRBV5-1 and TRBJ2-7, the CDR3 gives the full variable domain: KAGVTQTPRYLIKTRGQQVTLSCSPISGHRSVSWYQQTPGQGLQFLFEYFSETQRNKGNFPGRFSGRQFSNSRSEMNVSTLELGDSALYLCASSLTGTGGLYEQYFGPGTRLTVT.

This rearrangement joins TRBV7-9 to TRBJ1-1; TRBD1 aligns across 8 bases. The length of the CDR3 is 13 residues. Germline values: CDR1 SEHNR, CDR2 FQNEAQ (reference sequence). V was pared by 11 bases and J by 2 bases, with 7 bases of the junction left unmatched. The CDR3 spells CAADRGINTEAFF. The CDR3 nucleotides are TGTGCCGCCGACAGGGGAATTAACACTGAAGCTTTCTTT.

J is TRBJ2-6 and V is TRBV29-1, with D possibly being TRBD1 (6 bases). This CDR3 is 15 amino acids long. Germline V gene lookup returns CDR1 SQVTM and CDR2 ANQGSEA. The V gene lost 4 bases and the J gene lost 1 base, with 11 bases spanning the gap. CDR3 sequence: CSVAGHLSGANVLTF. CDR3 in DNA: TGCAGCGTTGCGGGACACCTATCTGGGGCCAACGTCCTGACTTTC.

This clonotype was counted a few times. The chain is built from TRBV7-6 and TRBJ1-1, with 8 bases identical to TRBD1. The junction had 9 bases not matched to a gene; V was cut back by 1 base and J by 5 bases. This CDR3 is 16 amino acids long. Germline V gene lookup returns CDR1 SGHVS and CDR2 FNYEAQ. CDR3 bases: TGTGCCAGCAGCTTAGGACAGGGGTTAACCTTTACTGAAGCTTTCTTT. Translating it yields CASSLGQGLTFTEAFF. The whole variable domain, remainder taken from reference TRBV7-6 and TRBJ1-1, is GAGVSQSPRYKVTKRGQDVALRCDPISGHVSLYWYRQALGQGPEFLTYFNYEAQQDKSGLPNDRFSAERPEGSISTLTIQRTEQRDSAMYRCASSLGQGLTFTEAFFGQGTRLTVV.